Below, 32 T cell receptor beta chains from the same sample are listed, as sequenced in a study of T cell changes during pregnancy in multiple sclerosis. Clones were sequenced by immunoSEQ multiplex PCR, and TCRdb holds only the in-frame ones, with some missing. This repertoire shows fewer than 110,000 clones, 80% to 95% found once; its top ten account for just under 0.8%. The sequences come from peripheral blood, collected in the third trimester of pregnancy. The origin of the receptors is a female donor in good health, enrolled as a control in a pregnancy study.

This sequence joins TRBV9 and TRBJ1-1, with TRBD1 as a possible D gene (6 bases). From germline, CDR1 is SGDLS and CDR2 YYNGEE. Trimming removed 0 bases at V and 1 base at J, with 10 bases between. This CDR3 is 15 amino acids long. In DNA form, the CDR3 reads TGTGCCAGCAGCGTAGCAGGGGCACAGAACACTGAAGCTTTCTTT. Translation: CASSVAGAQNTEAFF.

This chain joins TRBV29-1 and TRBJ2-1; 15 positions agree with TRBD2. The CDR3 covers 17 residues. Looked up from germline, CDR1 is SQVTM and CDR2 is ANQGSEA. V gave up 6 bases and J gave up 2 bases; unmatched junction bases: 8. The CDR3 spells CSVSGLAGGLTYNEQFF. The CDR3 bases are TGCAGCGTCTCGGGACTAGCGGGGGGACTAACCTACAATGAGCAGTTCTTC.

The rearrangement joins TRBV30 to TRBJ2-3; D unresolved. Between the trimmed V and J ends, which lost 8 bases and 0 bases, there was a span of 15 bases. This CDR3 is built from 14 residues. Germline V gives CDR1 GTSNPN, CDR2 SVGIG (reference sequence). CDR3 sequence reads: CAAQLIASTDTQYF. CDR3 nucleotide sequence: TGTGCCGCACAACTAATCGCTAGCACAGATACGCAGTATTTT.

This chain uses TRBV6-5 with TRBJ2-7; TRBD1 might be the D (6 bases). The CDR3 contains 15 residues. V was shortened by 1 base and J by 2 bases, with 12 bases between the two germline ends. CDR1 MNHEY and CDR2 SVGAGI come from the germline V gene. In DNA, the CDR3 is TGTGCCAGCAGTTACTGGAACGGACAGACCTACGAGCAGTACTTC. Protein: CASSYWNGQTYEQYF.

For this clone: Other DNA sequences of this sample code for an identical CDR3. V and J are TRBV7-9 and TRBJ2-1; 8 nucleotides agree with TRBD1. With 4 bases clipped from V and 2 bases from J, the junction kept 4 bases outside the gene matches. Germline assignment: CDR1 SEHNR and CDR2 FQNEAQ (reference sequence). The CDR3 is 15 amino acids. The CDR3 DNA reads TGTGCCAGCAGCTCCGGGACAGGCACCTACAATGAGCAGTTCTTC. Amino acid sequence: CASSSGTGTYNEQFF. The full variable domain, with the rest looked up from reference TRBV7-9 and TRBJ2-1, is DTGVSQNPRHKITKRGQNVTFRCDPISEHNRLYWYRQTLGQGPEFLTYFQNEAQLEKSRLLSDRFSAERPKGSFSTLEIQRTEQGDSAMYLCASSSGTGTYNEQFFGPGTRLTVL.

The table lists this clone with a count of one. The genes are TRBV18 and TRBJ1-3; 8 positions agree with TRBD1. Losses at the gene ends were 1 base for V and 6 bases for J; bases not matched to a gene: 8. Per the germline V gene, CDR1 is KGHSH and CDR2 is LQKENI. This CDR3 comprises 16 residues. This CDR3 is CASSPRGQGTENTIYF. CDR3 in DNA: TGTGCCAGCTCACCACGCGGACAGGGTACGGAAAACACCATATATTTT.

V gene TRBV4-3 combines with J gene TRBJ2-5; 11 nucleotides line up with TRBD1. The junction had 6 bases not matched to a gene; V was cut back by 1 base and J by 2 bases. CDR1 is LGHNA, CDR2 YSLEER, per germline. CDR3 size: 17 residues. This chain's CDR3 is CASSQGRGTGGQETQYF. DNA for the CDR3: TGCGCCAGCAGCCAAGGCAGGGGGACAGGGGGACAAGAGACCCAGTACTTC.

J is TRBJ2-3 and V is TRBV5-8; TRBD1 matches at 9 bases. Trimming removed 4 bases from V and 6 bases from J; junction bases left unmatched: 9. This CDR3 is 15 amino acids long. Per the germline V gene, CDR1 is SGHTS and CDR2 is YDEGEE. CDR3 region: CASSPATGGMDTQYF. The CDR3 DNA reads as TGTGCCAGCAGCCCCGCGACAGGGGGGATGGATACGCAGTATTTT.

This chain connects TRBV19 to TRBJ2-7, with TRBD1 matching 10 bases. J was trimmed by 2 bases and V by 5 bases; bases with no gene match: 6. The CDR3 spans 15 residues. Germline CDR1 LNHDA, CDR2 SQIVND (reference sequence). This CDR3 reads CASSLSGTGAYEQYF. CDR3 in DNA: TGTGCCAGTAGTTTATCCGGGACAGGGGCCTACGAGCAGTACTTC.

The chain carries TRBV30 and TRBJ2-1; possibly TRBD2 for D (6 bases). Germline loops: CDR1 GTSNPN, CDR2 SVGIG (reference sequence). The CDR3 runs to 18 residues. V lost 0 bases and J 3 bases, leaving 21 bases between the germline ends. Here the CDR3 DNA reads TGTGCCTGGAGTGTACAGCCCAGGGCTAGCGATAACTACAATGAGCAGTTCTTC. Protein sequence: CAWSVQPRASDNYNEQFF. Full variable domain (outside the CDR3, taken from reference TRBV30 and TRBJ2-1): SQTIHQWPATLVQPVGSPLSLECTVEGTSNPNLYWYRQAAGRGLQLLFYSVGIGQISSEVPQNLSASRPQDRQFILSSKKLLLSDSGFYLCAWSVQPRASDNYNEQFFGPGTRLTVL.

This clone has just one count. V is TRBV10-3 and J is TRBJ2-1; 9 positions agree with TRBD2. V trimming: 7 bases; J trimming: 1 base; junction bases outside the gene matches: 5. The CDR3 loop spans 15 amino acids. In germline, CDR1 is ENHRY, CDR2 SYGVKD. CDR3 sequence: CAITSGGRSYNEQFF. DNA for the CDR3: TGTGCCATCACCAGCGGGGGGCGGTCCTACAATGAGCAGTTCTTC.

CDR3 loop: CASSPTGVNTEAFF. The CDR3 bases are TGTGCCAGCAGCCCGACAGGGGTGAACACTGAAGCTTTCTTT. The chain uses TRBV11-2 and TRBJ1-1; 8 bases line up with TRBD1. The CDR3 is 14 amino acids. J gave up 0 bases and V 5 bases, and 2 bases lay outside the gene matches. Germline-derived CDR1 and CDR2 are SGHAT and FQNNGV.

The genes are TRBV6-5 and TRBJ2-2, with D possibly matching TRBD2 (5 bases). Germline CDR1 and CDR2: MNHEY and SVGAGI. CDR3 size: 15 residues. With 5 bases removed from V and 0 bases from J, the gap between germline ends came to 10 bases. This CDR3 reads CASSPRVSNTGELFF. CDR3 in DNA: TGTGCCAGCAGTCCGAGGGTCTCGAACACCGGGGAGCTGTTTTTT.

The gene calls are TRBV30 and TRBJ2-5; no clear D gene. The germline V gene has CDR1 GTSNPN and CDR2 SVGIG (reference sequence). V was pared by 1 base and J by 5 bases, with 5 bases between. This CDR3 contains 11 residues. CDR3 sequence: CAWSDLETQYF. For the CDR3, the DNA is TGTGCCTGGAGTGACTTGGAGACCCAGTACTTC.

The CDR3 coding sequence is TGTGCCAGCAGCCTACAGGGGCCGGTCTCTGGAAACACCATATATTTT. Its protein is CASSLQGPVSGNTIYF. The chain carries TRBV2 and TRBJ1-3, with 7 bases fitting TRBD1. The V segment lost 6 bases and the J segment 0 bases; nucleotides outside the gene matches: 8. This CDR3 contains 16 residues. Germline V CDR1 and CDR2: SNHLY, FYNNEI. The full variable domain, in which reference TRBV2 and TRBJ1-3 provide the parts outside the CDR3, is EPEVTQTPSHQVTQMGQEVILRCVPISNHLYFYWYRQILGQKVEFLVSFYNNEISEKSEIFDDQFSVERPDGSNFTLKIRSTKLEDSAMYFCASSLQGPVSGNTIYFGEGSWLTVV.

The gene calls are TRBV7-2 and TRBJ2-5; 7 bases map to TRBD1. The V segment lost 5 bases and the J segment 5 bases; nucleotides outside the gene matches: 8. CDR1 SGHTA and CDR2 FQGNSA come from the germline V gene. The CDR3 is 14 amino acids. The CDR3 reads CASSLRQGLETQYF. CDR3 nucleotides: TGTGCCAGCAGCCTAAGACAGGGCTTGGAGACCCAGTACTTC.

The J gene is TRBJ2-3, the V gene TRBV7-2; 8 bases map to TRBD2. Germline-derived CDR1 and CDR2 are SGHTA and FQGNSA. The CDR3 extends over 16 amino acids. V gave up 0 bases and J gave up 4 bases; unmatched junction bases: 6. The CDR3 DNA reads as TGTGCCAGCAGCTTAGCGGGGCGGGGGGTTGCAGATACGCAGTATTTT. Translation gives CASSLAGRGVADTQYF.

The rearrangement uses TRBV7-2 and TRBJ2-1; TRBD2 matches 13 bases. V trimming: 4 bases; J trimming: 13 bases; junction bases outside the gene matches: 16. The germline V gene has CDR1 SGHTA and CDR2 FQGNSA. This CDR3 comprises 17 residues. The CDR3 bases are TGTGCCAGCAGCTCCGGTATTGGACTAGCGGGGGCCGTTTTACAGTTCTTC. It translates to CASSSGIGLAGAVLQFF.

The V gene is TRBV10-3, the J gene TRBJ1-1; the D gene is possibly TRBD1 (6 bases). V lost 4 bases and J 1 base, leaving 7 bases between the germline ends. Germline CDR1 reads ENHRY; CDR2 reads SYGVKD. This CDR3 comprises 13 residues. CDR3 in amino acids: CAISARGNTEAFF. The CDR3 region has the DNA TGTGCCATCAGTGCCAGGGGGAACACTGAAGCTTTCTTT.

CDR3 residues: CASSPDRGGGEAFF. In nucleotides, the CDR3 is TGTGCCAGCAGCCCCGATCGTGGGGGGGGTGAAGCTTTCTTT. This chain uses TRBV7-3 with TRBJ1-1; tentative D call: TRBD1 (5 bases). CDR3 length: 14 residues. Germline-derived CDR1 and CDR2 are SGHTA and FQGTGA. Deletions cut 5 bases from V and 7 bases from J, with 17 bases between.

The chain is built from TRBV19 and TRBJ1-2; no definite D call. The CDR3 extends over 12 amino acids. Germline loops: CDR1 LNHDA, CDR2 SQIVND (reference sequence). Trimming removed 5 bases at V and 4 bases at J, with 8 bases between. DNA of the CDR3: TGTGCCAGTAGTGTGGGAGGCTATGGCTACACCTTC. This encodes CASSVGGYGYTF.

This rearrangement joins TRBV27 to TRBJ2-7; 9 positions match TRBD1. Germline CDR1 is MNHEY and CDR2 is SMNVEV (reference sequence). CDR3 length equals 16 residues. V trimming: 8 bases; J trimming: 5 bases; junction bases outside the gene matches: 16. CDR3 in DNA: TGTGCCAGCGGGGTGCGCTGGGGGACAGGGAAAGACGAGCAGTACTTC. It codes for CASGVRWGTGKDEQYF.

This sequence joins TRBV5-6 and TRBJ1-3; D remains ambiguous. CDR3 length: 15 amino acids. The V gene lost 0 bases and the J gene lost 1 base, with 8 bases spanning the gap. CDR1 is SGHDT and CDR2 is YYEEEE in the germline V gene. CDR3 sequence reads: CASSLDRGSGNTIYF. The CDR3 coding sequence is TGTGCCAGCAGCTTGGATAGAGGGTCTGGAAACACCATATATTTT.

The V gene is TRBV14, the J gene TRBJ2-7; a weak D match, TRBD1 (5 bases). V lost 0 bases, J lost 3 bases, and 12 bases lay in between. Germline CDR1 reads SGHDN; CDR2 reads FVKESK. This CDR3 region has 15 residues. Written as DNA, the CDR3 is TGTGCCAGCAGCCAAGATAGCAGACAGCGCTACGAGCAGTACTTC. Its translation is CASSQDSRQRYEQYF. The full variable domain, its missing parts supplied by reference TRBV14 and TRBJ2-7, is EAGVTQFPSHSVIEKGQTVTLRCDPISGHDNLYWYRRVMGKEIKFLLHFVKESKQDESGMPNNRFLAERTGGTYSTLKVQPAELEDSGVYFCASSQDSRQRYEQYFGPGTRLTVT.

The chain has TRBV4-3 and TRBJ1-6, with no clear D. V was shortened by 0 bases and J by 0 bases, with 9 bases between the two germline ends. From germline, CDR1 is LGHNA and CDR2 YSLEER. This CDR3 is 17 amino acids long. This chain's CDR3 is CASSQDVASSYNSPLHF. The CDR3 DNA reads as TGCGCCAGCAGCCAAGATGTCGCGAGCTCCTATAATTCACCCCTCCACTTT.

The chain employs TRBV19 and TRBJ1-6; no definite D call. This CDR3 is built from 13 residues. V was cut by 9 bases and J by 1 base, with 7 bases left in between. Per the germline V gene, CDR1 is LNHDA and CDR2 is SQIVND (reference sequence). The CDR3 region has the DNA TGTGCCAGCACAGCATCCTATAATTCACCCCTCCACTTT. Translating gives CASTASYNSPLHF.

The V call is TRBV19, the J call TRBJ1-1; D unresolved. CDR3 length: 13 residues. V dropped 10 bases and J dropped 5 bases, with 17 bases sitting between them. Germline CDR1 and CDR2: LNHDA and SQIVND (reference sequence). The CDR3 spells CAKKMLSGTEAFF. CDR3 DNA: TGTGCCAAAAAGATGTTATCGGGGACTGAAGCTTTCTTT.

The chain is built from TRBV6-1 and TRBJ1-4; D might be TRBD1 (6 bases). The CDR3 loop spans 14 amino acids. The germline V gene encodes CDR1 MNHNS and CDR2 SASEGT. Trimming stripped 7 bases from V and 8 bases from J, with 17 bases between. CDR3 coding DNA: TGTGCCAGCAATCCACAGGGAAAGGGAGAAAAACTGTTTTTT. Its protein product is CASNPQGKGEKLFF.

The chain links TRBV15 to TRBJ1-5, with TRBD1 matching 8 bases. The ends lost 0 bases at V and 5 bases at J; junction bases unmatched: 3. The CDR3 is made up of 15 amino acids. Germline CDR1 is LNHNV and CDR2 is YYDKDF (reference sequence). CDR3 in amino acids: CATSRDRGRYQPQHF. In DNA, the CDR3 is TGTGCCACCAGCAGAGACAGGGGGCGATATCAGCCCCAGCATTTT.

The chain is built from TRBV11-2 and TRBJ2-2; D possibly corresponds to TRBD2 (6 bases). The ends were cut back, 3 bases at V and 4 bases at J, with 15 bases in the middle. The CDR3 runs to 16 residues. Per germline, CDR1 SGHAT and CDR2 FQNNGV. CDR3 residues: CASSLTARDLTGELFF. The CDR3 DNA is TGTGCCAGCAGCTTGACGGCGCGGGACCTCACCGGGGAGCTGTTTTTT.

The rearrangement uses TRBV5-8 and TRBJ2-3; 10 bases align to TRBD2. Germline CDR1 SGHTS, CDR2 YDEGEE. The CDR3 covers 15 residues. The V segment lost 4 bases and the J segment 0 bases; nucleotides outside the gene matches: 2. Here the CDR3 reads CASSPSGGSTDTQYF. CDR3 DNA sequence: TGTGCCAGCAGCCCTAGCGGGGGAAGCACAGATACGCAGTATTTT.

Worth noting for this clone: Other DNA sequences in the same sample also yield this CDR3. The rearrangement links TRBV2 to TRBJ1-2; D is undetermined. Germline values: CDR1 SNHLY, CDR2 FYNNEI. CDR3 size: 15 residues. The V end was cut by 3 bases, the J end by 0 bases, with 11 bases between. CDR3 sequence (DNA): TGTGCCAGCAGTGAGCGGCGGTCGTCTAACTATGGCTACACCTTC. As protein: CASSERRSSNYGYTF.